These 23 T cell receptor beta chains share one sample of origin, sequenced in a study of tumor-infiltrating lymphocytes in localized non-small cell lung cancer. This table comes from immunoSEQ multiplex PCR, and its TCRdb copy is limited to in-frame clones, with some not included. The profile shows around 18,000 clones, about 48% of them singletons. The source material was lung tumor tissue. The origin of the receptors is a human donor with non-small cell lung cancer.

V and J are TRBV7-9 and TRBJ1-1; tentatively, D is TRBD1 (5 bases). V shed 5 bases and J shed 1 base, with 8 bases lying between them. Germline CDR1 SEHNR, CDR2 FQNEAQ (reference sequence). This CDR3 is built from 13 residues. In DNA form, the CDR3 reads TGTGCCAGCAGCCAGACAGCGAACACTGAAGCTTTCTTT. It yields the protein CASSQTANTEAFF.

This chain links TRBV29-1 with TRBJ1-3; D is undetermined. The CDR3 covers 11 residues. The germline V gene has CDR1 SQVTM and CDR2 ANQGSEA. V lost 2 bases and J lost 4, with 3 bases in between. The chain's CDR3 is CSVEQGNTIYF. The CDR3, as DNA: TGCAGCGTTGAACAGGGAAACACCATATATTTT.

This clone has a handful of counts. The chain carries TRBV5-1 and TRBJ2-4; D gene uncertain. This CDR3 has 15 amino acids. V was pared by 2 bases and J by 0 bases, with 9 bases between. Germline V CDR1 and CDR2: SGHRS, YFSETQ. This CDR3 is CASSFSTLAKNIQYF. CDR3 in DNA: TGCGCCAGCAGCTTTTCTACACTAGCCAAAAACATTCAGTACTTC.

This clone was seen a handful of times. Being one base from a much bigger clone, this may be a read error. The same CDR3 arises from other DNA sequences in this sample as well. The rearrangement uses TRBV9 and TRBJ1-1; D is unresolved. The CDR3 runs to 13 residues. The germline gives CDR1 SGDLS, CDR2 YYNGEE. Trimming shortened V by 3 bases and J by 0 bases, and 6 bases separated the two germline ends. The CDR3 region has the DNA TGTGCCAGCAGCGGATATATGAACACTGAAGCTTTCTTT. This codes for CASSGYMNTEAFF.

The chain couples TRBV11-1 to TRBJ1-6; D not certain. V lost 2 bases and J lost 8, with 10 bases in between. Germline V gene sequence: CDR1 SGHAT, CDR2 FQDESV (reference sequence). The CDR3 sequence is 14 residues long. The CDR3 DNA follows: TGTGCCAGCAGCTTAATGGAGAGAGATTCACCCCTCCACTTT. Translating gives CASSLMERDSPLHF.

The V and J genes are TRBV4-3 and TRBJ1-4; tentatively, D is TRBD1 (5 bases). The CDR3 has 15 residues. Trimming stripped 1 base from V and 5 bases from J, with 11 bases between. Germline V CDR1 and CDR2: LGHNA, YSLEER. In DNA form, the CDR3 reads TGCGCCAGCAGCCAAGGACCAGGGTTCAATGAAAAACTGTTTTTT. Its translation is CASSQGPGFNEKLFF.

This clone has a handful of counts. The chain has TRBV29-1 and TRBJ2-3; 8 nucleotides match TRBD1. This CDR3 is built from 15 residues. After removal of 4 bases from V and 5 bases from J, the junction contained 11 bases not matched to a gene. Germline V lookup: CDR1 SQVTM, CDR2 ANQGSEA. The CDR3 spells CSVGRGQGLGDTQYF. The CDR3 region has the DNA TGCAGCGTTGGACGAGGACAGGGCTTGGGAGATACGCAGTATTTT.

The CDR3 nucleotides are TGTGCCAGCAGGACAGGACAGGGGGCCGGGGAGCTGTTTTTT. Amino acids: CASRTGQGAGELFF. The chain combines TRBV27 with TRBJ2-2; 10 bases are shared with TRBD1. Trimming cost V 6 bases and J 6 bases; bases outside gene matches: 4. The germline gives CDR1 MNHEY, CDR2 SMNVEV (reference sequence). This CDR3 region has 14 residues.

This chain links TRBV9 with TRBJ1-4; the match to TRBD1 covers 9 bases. The CDR3 contains 15 residues. The V gene's germline CDR1 is SGDLS and CDR2 YYNGEE. J lost 5 bases, V lost 4 bases, and 6 bases had no gene match. This CDR3 reads CASSFSQGANEKLFF. DNA of the CDR3: TGTGCCAGCAGCTTCTCACAGGGGGCAAATGAAAAACTGTTTTTT.

The chain combines TRBV28 with TRBJ1-1, with a tentative D call TRBD1 (5 bases). The CDR3 spans 16 residues. V gave up 4 bases and J gave up 4 bases, with 19 bases separating them. CDR1 and CDR2 (germline): MDHEN, SYDVKM. The CDR3 protein is CASSSGTSGSVTEAFF. The CDR3 region has the DNA TGTGCCAGCAGTTCCGGAACGTCAGGGAGTGTCACTGAAGCTTTCTTT.

This chain uses TRBV27 with TRBJ1-1; TRBD1 agrees at 8 bases. Germline V gene sequence: CDR1 MNHEY, CDR2 SMNVEV (reference sequence). This CDR3 region has 16 residues. V lost 3 bases to trimming and J lost 2 bases; unmatched junction nucleotides: 8. CDR3 residues: CASSLYGTGGNTEAFF. The CDR3 DNA is TGTGCCAGCAGTTTGTATGGGACAGGTGGAAACACTGAAGCTTTCTTT.

This clone was recorded a few times. The rearrangement uses TRBV27 and TRBJ2-3; 12 nucleotides align to TRBD2. The CDR3 is made up of 17 amino acids. Trimming took 3 bases from V and 7 from J; bases not matched to a gene: 11. CDR1 is MNHEY and CDR2 is SMNVEV in the germline V gene (reference sequence). CDR3 loop: CASSFRLAGASQYTQYF. DNA of the CDR3: TGTGCCAGCAGTTTCAGACTAGCGGGGGCAAGTCAGTATACGCAGTATTTT.

The J gene is TRBJ1-2, the V gene TRBV30; a possible D gene is TRBD1 (5 bases). This CDR3 spans 14 amino acids. CDR1 and CDR2 from the germline V gene are GTSNPN and SVGIG (reference sequence). V was shortened by 0 bases and J by 4 bases, with 12 bases between the two germline ends. CDR3 amino acids: CAWSVLGVGYGYTF. CDR3 DNA: TGTGCCTGGAGTGTACTGGGGGTCGGCTATGGCTACACCTTC.

The genes are TRBV7-2 and TRBJ1-1; the D is unclear. V shed 3 bases and J shed 5 bases, with 10 bases lying between them. The CDR3 extends over 13 amino acids. CDR1 and CDR2 from the germline V gene are SGHTA and FQGNSA. The CDR3 is CASSFSPETEAFF. The DNA of the CDR3 is TGTGCCAGCAGCTTTTCCCCAGAGACTGAAGCTTTCTTT.

CDR3 loop: CASTLRASGGKETQYF. CDR3 coding DNA: TGTGCCAGCACCCTTAGGGCTAGCGGGGGGAAGGAGACCCAGTACTTC. This chain joins TRBV7-2 and TRBJ2-5; 11 bases match TRBD2. With 7 bases clipped from V and 5 bases from J, the junction kept 12 bases outside the gene matches. This CDR3 region has 16 residues. CDR1 SGHTA and CDR2 FQGNSA come from the germline V gene.

The chain uses TRBV7-3 and TRBJ2-2, with 8 bases lining up with TRBD2. The CDR3 consists of 15 residues. CDR1 and CDR2 from the germline V gene are SGHTA and FQGTGA. The J segment lost 2 bases and the V segment lost 7 bases, leaving 6 bases of the junction unmatched. The CDR3 protein is CASTRTSSNTGELFF. The CDR3 DNA sequence: TGTGCCAGCACCAGGACTAGCTCTAACACCGGGGAGCTGTTTTTT.

The V call is TRBV4-2, the J call TRBJ2-7; the match to TRBD2 covers 13 bases. Germline loops: CDR1 LGHNA, CDR2 YNFKEQ. The CDR3 is 17 residues long. J gave up 3 bases and V 1 base, and 6 bases lay outside the gene matches. This CDR3 reads CASSQVVTSGGNYEQYF. CDR3 DNA: TGTGCCAGCAGCCAAGTGGTGACTAGCGGGGGGAACTACGAGCAGTACTTC.

This chain uses TRBV7-3 with TRBJ2-3; 8 nucleotides agree with TRBD2. There are 15 residues in the CDR3. The germline V gene encodes CDR1 SGHTA and CDR2 FQGTGA. The trim removed 2 bases at V and 2 bases at J, leaving 3 bases unmatched. This CDR3 reads CASSLQRGPTDTQYF. The CDR3 coding sequence is TGTGCCAGCAGCTTACAGCGGGGGCCCACAGATACGCAGTATTTT.

The chain joins TRBV28 to TRBJ1-6, with 9 bases lining up with TRBD1. J lost 0 bases, V lost 6 bases, and 6 bases had no gene match. This CDR3 spans 17 amino acids. Germline CDR1 reads MDHEN; CDR2 reads SYDVKM. CDR3 protein: CASRRMTGGSYNSPLHF. In DNA form, the CDR3 reads TGTGCCAGCAGAAGAATGACAGGGGGCTCCTATAATTCACCCCTCCACTTT.

The chain joins TRBV23-1 to TRBJ1-4; D is uncertain. TRBV23-1 is labeled an ORF, and its function is uncertain. Trimming took off 11 bases at V and 0 bases at J, with 16 bases between the two ends. This CDR3 has 15 amino acids. CDR3: CADLKSGATNEKLFF. The CDR3 nucleotides read TGCGCCGACCTAAAGAGCGGGGCAACTAATGAAAAACTGTTTTTT.

The chain joins TRBV6-5 to TRBJ2-1, with TRBD1 matching over 7 bases. Germline assignment: CDR1 MNHEY and CDR2 SVGAGI. V gave up 6 bases and J gave up 8 bases; unmatched junction bases: 4. The CDR3 has 12 residues. Here the CDR3 DNA reads TGTGCCAGCAGGACAGGGATGGATGAGCAGTTCTTC. Translated: CASRTGMDEQFF.

V and J are TRBV6-6 and TRBJ2-5; D remains unclear. V was pared by 1 base and J by 4 bases, with 16 bases between. The CDR3 loop spans 16 amino acids. Germline V gene sequence: CDR1 MNHNY, CDR2 SVGAGI (reference sequence). The CDR3 nucleotides read TGTGCCAGCAGTTACTTAAAGGCGGCGGCGGCAGAGACCCAGTACTTC. This gives the protein CASSYLKAAAAETQYF.

The chain employs TRBV7-8 and TRBJ2-7; D unclear. The CDR3 consists of 11 residues. Germline CDR1 is SGHVS and CDR2 is FQNEAQ. Deletions cut 1 base from V and 6 bases from J, with 4 bases between. The CDR3 DNA is TGTGCCAGCAGCTTAGTGATCGAGCAGTACTTC. It codes for CASSLVIEQYF.